This T cell receptor (beta chain) was sequenced for a study of metastatic and nonmetastatic thyroid tumors. Study overall: The authors compared repertoires across blood and tumor or nodule tissue from malignant and benign thyroid patients. Findings and caveats of the study: Compared with benign nodules, malignant thyroid tumors were reported to have significantly higher TCR beta diversity in both blood and tumor.

The CDR3 totals 15 residues. Germline V gives CDR1 DFQATT, CDR2 SNEGSKA (reference sequence). The ends were cut back, 5 bases at V and 4 bases at J, with 20 bases in the middle. In the original processing: CDR3 was compared across clinicopathological groups, and the resulting differences were used to build a distant-metastasis classifier for papillary thyroid cancer. TCRdb re-clonotyped the PCR reads via MiXCR. What appears here as the V and J calls and clone size reflects TCRdb's work, not the paper's. The table shows some 16,000 clones, with around 13% occurring only once. Thyroid surgery was preceded by no treatment in any patient. This clone was counted at least ten times. The antigen remains unidentified.

Specimen: tumor tissue. The chain carries TRBV20-1 and TRBJ1-2, with D perhaps matching TRBD1 (5 bases). The source is a female donor with papillary thyroid cancer or a benign thyroid nodule (not recorded which). Some clones in this sample may be carry-over from other donors' samples. The CDR3 loop is CSARKDIPPIYGYTF. CDR3 sequence (DNA): TGCAGTGCTCGAAAGGACATCCCTCCGATCTATGGCTACACCTTC.